The subject of this entry is one T cell receptor beta chain. Its specificity is not known. Naive CD4+ cells were CD45RA-selected; the remaining cells were memory. The source of the sample is a study of shared clonotypes between healthy human individuals. As handled by the study authors: As immunoSEQ supplied junction-only sequences (without quality scores), filtering differed. Measured with immunoSEQ multiplex PCR; TCRdb has only the in-frame clones, and not every one. V, J and clone size are those of that table, while D and trimming were read from the DNA. This sample has about 1.1 million clones; approximately 80% occur once, and the top ten carry 0.55% to 0.7%. Study-wide results and limits: The study drew on few donors, limiting represented genetic and exposure-history diversity.

The junction had 5 bases not matched to a gene; V was cut back by 0 bases and J by 7 bases. The germline V gene has CDR1 MGHRA and CDR2 YSYEKL. This CDR3 spans 15 amino acids. This chain links TRBV4-1 with TRBJ1-2; 10 positions match TRBD1. Sequenced: memory CD4+ T cells from PBMCs. The subset was: CD45RA-negative fraction. The receptor was isolated from a man younger than 35 in good health. Some clones in this sample may be carry-over from other donors' samples. CDR3: CASSQDPTGGVGYTF. As DNA, the CDR3 is TGCGCCAGCAGCCAAGATCCGACAGGGGGCGTTGGCTACACCTTC.